The text below deals with one T cell receptor (beta chain). Authors' processing steps: Amplification with reference gene primers provided the estimates of nucleated cell counts. Profiling relied on immunoSEQ multiplex PCR, and the TCRdb table lists in-frame clones only, not all of them. Clonal size and the V and J genes are those of that table, whereas D and trimming came from the DNA. The profile covers around 80,000 clones, with 80% appearing a single time and under 5.5% taken by the ten largest. J gave up 5 bases and V 6 bases, and 13 bases lay outside the gene matches. Germline values: CDR1 LGHDT, CDR2 YNNKEL (reference sequence). The CDR3 is 16 amino acids. This entry comes from a study of blood T cell repertoires in COVID-19. Whole-study context: Some COVID-19 samples were acute and others convalescent; all came from the United States, Italy and Spain. The cDNA or gDNA used as material had been derived from T cells, B-cell-depleted T cells, or PBMCs.

The source material was peripheral blood. The rearrangement joins TRBV3-1 (or the pseudogene TRBV3-2) to TRBJ1-2; 9 nucleotides match TRBD1. The sequence was obtained from a woman in her sixties or seventies with acute or convalescent COVID-19. CDR3 protein: CASSLTTTGGSYGYTF. The CDR3 nucleotides are TGTGCCAGCAGTCTCACTACTACAGGGGGCAGTTATGGCTACACCTTC.